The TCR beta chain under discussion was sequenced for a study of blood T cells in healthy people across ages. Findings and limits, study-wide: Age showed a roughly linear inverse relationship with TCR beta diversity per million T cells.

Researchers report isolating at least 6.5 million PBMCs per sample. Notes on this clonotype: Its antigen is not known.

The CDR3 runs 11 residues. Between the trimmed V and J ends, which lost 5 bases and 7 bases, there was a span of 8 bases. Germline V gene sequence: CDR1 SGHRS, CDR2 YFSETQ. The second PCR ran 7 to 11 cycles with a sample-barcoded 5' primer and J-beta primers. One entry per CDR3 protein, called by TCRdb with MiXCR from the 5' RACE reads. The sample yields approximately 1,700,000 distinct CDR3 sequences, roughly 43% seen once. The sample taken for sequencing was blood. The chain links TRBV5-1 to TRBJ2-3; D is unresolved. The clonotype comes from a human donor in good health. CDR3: CASSYSYTQYF. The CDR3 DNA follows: TGCGCCAGCAGTTACAGCTATACGCAGTATTTT.